This T cell receptor beta chain was found in a study of T cell responses to AZD1222 COVID-19 vaccine. Overall study context: Analysis merged second doses at about 4 or about 12 weeks.

Study-wide points: Close to half of spike-specific TCRs reportedly recognize unmutated variant regions. Spike-wide coverage was observed for vaccine-associated CD4 TCRs, with dominant responses at 160-218 and 743-854. AZD1222 recipients seropositive at baseline numbered only five to seven.

The method was immunoSEQ multiplex PCR; TCRdb's version includes in-frame clones alone and lacks a portion of them. The sample shows 100,000 to 120,000 clones, about four fifths of them seen only once. On this clone: The antigen is undetermined.

Germline CDR1 SGHKS, CDR2 YYEKEE (reference sequence). The CDR3 totals 11 residues. Trimming left V 0 bases short and J 9 bases short, with 4 bases between. The source of this sequence is an adult in good health. The chain couples TRBV5-5 to TRBJ2-1, with D unresolved. This material consisted of peripheral blood, taken on day 0 of AZD1222 vaccination. The CDR3 spells CASSLGVEQFF. The CDR3 nucleotides read TGTGCCAGCAGCTTGGGAGTTGAGCAGTTCTTC.